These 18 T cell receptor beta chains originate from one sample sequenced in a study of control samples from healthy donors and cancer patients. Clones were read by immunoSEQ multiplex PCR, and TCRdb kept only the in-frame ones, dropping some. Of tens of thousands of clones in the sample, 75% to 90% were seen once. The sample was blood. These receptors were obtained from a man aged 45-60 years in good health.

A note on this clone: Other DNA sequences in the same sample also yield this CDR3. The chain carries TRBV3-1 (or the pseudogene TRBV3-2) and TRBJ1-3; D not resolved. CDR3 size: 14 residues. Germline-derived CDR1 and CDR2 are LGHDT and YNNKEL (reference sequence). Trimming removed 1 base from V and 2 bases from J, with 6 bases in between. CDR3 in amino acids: CASSQGTPGNTIYF. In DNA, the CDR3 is TGTGCCAGCAGCCAAGGGACCCCTGGAAACACCATATATTTT.

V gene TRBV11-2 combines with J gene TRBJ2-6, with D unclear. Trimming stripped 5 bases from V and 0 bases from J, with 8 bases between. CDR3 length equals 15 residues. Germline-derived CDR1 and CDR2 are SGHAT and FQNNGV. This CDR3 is CASSVSYSGANVLTF. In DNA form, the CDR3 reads TGTGCCAGCAGCGTCTCCTACTCTGGGGCCAACGTCCTGACTTTC.

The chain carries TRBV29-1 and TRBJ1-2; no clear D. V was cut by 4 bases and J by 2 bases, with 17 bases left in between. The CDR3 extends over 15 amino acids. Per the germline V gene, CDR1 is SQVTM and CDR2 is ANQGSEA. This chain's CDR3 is CSVGAASLGNYGYTF. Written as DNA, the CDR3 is TGCAGCGTTGGGGCGGCCAGTTTAGGGAACTATGGCTACACCTTC. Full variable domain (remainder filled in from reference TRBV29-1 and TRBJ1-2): SAVISQKPSRDICQRGTSLTIQCQVDSQVTMMFWYRQQPGQSLTLIATANQGSEATYESGFVIDKFPISRPNLTFSTLTVSNMSPEDSSIYLCSVGAASLGNYGYTFGSGTRLTVV.

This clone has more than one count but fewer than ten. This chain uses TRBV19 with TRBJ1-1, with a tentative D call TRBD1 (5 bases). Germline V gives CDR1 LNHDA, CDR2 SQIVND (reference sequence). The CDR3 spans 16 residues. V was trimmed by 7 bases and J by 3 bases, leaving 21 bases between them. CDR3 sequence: CASIDRGQLMYTEAFF. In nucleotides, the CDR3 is TGTGCCAGTATCGATCGGGGCCAGTTGATGTACACTGAAGCTTTCTTT.

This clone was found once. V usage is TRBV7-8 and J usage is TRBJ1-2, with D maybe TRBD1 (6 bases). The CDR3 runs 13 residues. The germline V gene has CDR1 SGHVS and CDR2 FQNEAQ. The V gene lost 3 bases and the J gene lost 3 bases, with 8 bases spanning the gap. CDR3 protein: CASSLRQDYGYTF. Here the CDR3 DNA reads TGTGCCAGCAGCTTGAGACAGGACTATGGCTACACCTTC. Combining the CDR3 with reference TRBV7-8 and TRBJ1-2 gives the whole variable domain GAGVSQSPRYKVAKRGQDVALRCDPISGHVSLFWYQQALGQGPEFLTYFQNEAQLDKSGLPSDRFFAERPEGSVSTLKIQRTQQEDSAVYLCASSLRQDYGYTFGSGTRLTVV.

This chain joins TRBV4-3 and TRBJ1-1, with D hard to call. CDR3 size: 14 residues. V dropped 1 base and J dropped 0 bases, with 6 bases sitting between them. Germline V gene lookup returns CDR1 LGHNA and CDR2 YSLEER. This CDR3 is CASSQGAVNTEAFF. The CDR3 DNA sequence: TGCGCCAGCAGCCAAGGGGCAGTGAACACTGAAGCTTTCTTT.

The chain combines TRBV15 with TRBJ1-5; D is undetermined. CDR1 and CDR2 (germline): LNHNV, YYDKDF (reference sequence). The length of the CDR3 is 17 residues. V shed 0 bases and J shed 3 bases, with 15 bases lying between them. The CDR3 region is CATSRESAGYANQPQHF. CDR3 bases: TGTGCCACCAGCAGAGAATCTGCGGGGTATGCCAATCAGCCCCAGCATTTT.

The CDR3 nucleotides are TGTGCCAGCAAGGGCAGGATAGTAGACAATGAGCAGTTCTTC. Translated, it gives CASKGRIVDNEQFF. The chain carries TRBV2 and TRBJ2-1; the D is unclear. The V gene lost 7 bases and the J gene lost 5 bases, with 15 bases spanning the gap. Looked up from germline, CDR1 is SNHLY and CDR2 is FYNNEI. The CDR3 has 14 amino acids.

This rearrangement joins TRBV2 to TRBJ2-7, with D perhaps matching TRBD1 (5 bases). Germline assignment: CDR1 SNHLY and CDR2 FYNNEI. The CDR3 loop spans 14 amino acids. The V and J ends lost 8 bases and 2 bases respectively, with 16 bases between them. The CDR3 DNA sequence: TGTGCCAGCCACCAGGGAAACCCACCCTACGAGCAGTACTTC. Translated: CASHQGNPPYEQYF.

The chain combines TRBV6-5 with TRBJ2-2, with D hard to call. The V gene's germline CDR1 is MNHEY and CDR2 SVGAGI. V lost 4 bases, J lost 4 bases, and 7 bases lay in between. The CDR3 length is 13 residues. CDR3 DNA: TGTGCCAGCAGTTTACAGTTCACCGGGGAGCTGTTTTTT. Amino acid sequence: CASSLQFTGELFF.

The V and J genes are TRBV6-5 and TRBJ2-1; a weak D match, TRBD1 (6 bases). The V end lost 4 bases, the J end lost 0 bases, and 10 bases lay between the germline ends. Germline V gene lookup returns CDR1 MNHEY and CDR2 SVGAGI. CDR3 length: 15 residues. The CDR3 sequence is CASSSQGSSYNEQFF. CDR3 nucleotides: TGTGCCAGCAGTTCTCAGGGGAGCTCCTACAATGAGCAGTTCTTC.

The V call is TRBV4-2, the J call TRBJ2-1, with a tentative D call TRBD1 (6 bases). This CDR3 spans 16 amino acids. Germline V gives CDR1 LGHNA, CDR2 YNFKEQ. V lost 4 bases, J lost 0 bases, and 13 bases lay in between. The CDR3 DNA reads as TGTGCCAGCAGCCGATTAGGGGGTAGCTCCTACAATGAGCAGTTCTTC. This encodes CASSRLGGSSYNEQFF.

The CDR3, as DNA: TGTGCCAGCAGTTACTCGTCGAGGCGTGGGACCGGGGAGCTGTTTTTT. Amino acid sequence: CASSYSSRRGTGELFF. The V gene is TRBV6-5, the J gene TRBJ2-2, with unresolved D. The CDR3 extends over 16 amino acids. Germline V lookup: CDR1 MNHEY, CDR2 SVGAGI. Trimming removed 0 bases from V and 5 bases from J, with 13 bases in between.

The CDR3 protein is CASSLGRIYEQYF. CDR3 sequence (DNA): TGTGCCAGCAGCCTGGGACGGATCTACGAGCAGTACTTC. This chain links TRBV28 with TRBJ2-7; TRBD1 or TRBD2 may be the D gene (5 bases each). The CDR3 is 13 residues long. Germline assignment: CDR1 MDHEN and CDR2 SYDVKM. V dropped 6 bases and J dropped 3 bases, with 12 bases sitting between them.

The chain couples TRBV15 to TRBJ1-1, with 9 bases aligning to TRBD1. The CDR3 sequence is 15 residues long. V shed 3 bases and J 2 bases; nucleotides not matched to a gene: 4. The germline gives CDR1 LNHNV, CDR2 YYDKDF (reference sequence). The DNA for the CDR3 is TGTGCCACCAGCAGGGGACAGGGTCGCAACACTGAAGCTTTCTTT. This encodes CATSRGQGRNTEAFF.

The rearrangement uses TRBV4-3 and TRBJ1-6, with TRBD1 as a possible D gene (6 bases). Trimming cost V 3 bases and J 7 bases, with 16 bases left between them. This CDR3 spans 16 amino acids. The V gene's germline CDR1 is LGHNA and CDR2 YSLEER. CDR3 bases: TGCGCCAGCAGCCAGGGTACAGGGACATCGAATTCACCCCTCCACTTT. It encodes CASSQGTGTSNSPLHF.

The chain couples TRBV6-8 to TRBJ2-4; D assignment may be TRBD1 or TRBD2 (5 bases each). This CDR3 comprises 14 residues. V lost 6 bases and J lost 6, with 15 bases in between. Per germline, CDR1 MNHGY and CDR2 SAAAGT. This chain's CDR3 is CASRSEGRRNIQYF. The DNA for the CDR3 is TGTGCCAGCAGGTCAGAGGGGCGAAGAAACATTCAGTACTTC.

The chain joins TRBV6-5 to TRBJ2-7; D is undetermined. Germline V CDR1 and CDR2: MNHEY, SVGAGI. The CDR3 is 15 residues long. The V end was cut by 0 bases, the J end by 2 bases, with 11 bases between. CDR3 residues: CASSYSFDRAYEQYF. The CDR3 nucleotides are TGTGCCAGCAGTTACTCGTTTGACCGCGCCTACGAGCAGTACTTC.